The 20 T cell receptor beta chains presented below share a single source sample, sequenced in a study of blood T cell repertoires in COVID-19. Libraries were prepared by immunoSEQ multiplex PCR; TCRdb keeps only in-frame clonotypes and omits some of them. Here the sample spans over 200,000 clones, approximately 83% being singletons. The sample consisted of peripheral blood. All receptors come from a woman aged 25 to 39 with COVID-19, enrolled during active disease.

The chain combines TRBV7-2 with TRBJ2-3, with 7 bases identical to TRBD2. Germline V lookup: CDR1 SGHTA, CDR2 FQGNSA. There are 16 residues in the CDR3. V dropped 1 base and J dropped 10; count of bases not matched to a gene: 14. For the CDR3, the DNA is TGTGCCAGCAGCTTAGAAGTAGCTTCCGCTCGGGAGGCGCAGTATTTT. As protein: CASSLEVASAREAQYF.

This clone was recorded only once. The chain employs TRBV14 and TRBJ2-7; TRBD1 is a possible D gene (6 bases). The V gene lost 5 bases and the J gene lost 2 bases, with 16 bases spanning the gap. The CDR3 has 15 amino acids. Germline V gene lookup returns CDR1 SGHDN and CDR2 FVKESK. CDR3 coding DNA: TGTGCCAGCAGCTGGGATCAGGGGTACGCCTACGAGCAGTACTTC. Amino acids: CASSWDQGYAYEQYF.

The V gene is TRBV19, the J gene TRBJ1-3, with TRBD1 matching 7 bases. Germline V gene data show CDR1 as LNHDA and CDR2 as SQIVND (reference sequence). V was clipped by 6 bases and J by 5 bases; unmatched bases: 10. The CDR3 sequence is 15 residues long. The CDR3 loop is CASSYPLQGRNTIYF. The CDR3 coding sequence is TGTGCCAGTAGCTATCCCCTACAGGGGAGAAACACCATATATTTT.

The rearrangement links TRBV2 to TRBJ2-7; 8 bases line up with TRBD1. CDR3 size: 15 residues. Germline loops: CDR1 SNHLY, CDR2 FYNNEI. The V gene end was trimmed by 1 base and the J gene end by 1 base; junction bases not matched to a gene: 3. Here the CDR3 reads CASSEDRGKSYEQYF. The CDR3 bases are TGTGCCAGCAGTGAAGACAGGGGGAAATCCTACGAGCAGTACTTC. Supplemented by reference TRBV2 and TRBJ2-7, the full variable domain reads EPEVTQTPSHQVTQMGQEVILRCVPISNHLYFYWYRQILGQKVEFLVSFYNNEISEKSEIFDDQFSVERPDGSNFTLKIRSTKLEDSAMYFCASSEDRGKSYEQYFGPGTRLTVT.

This chain uses TRBV9 with TRBJ2-1; 7 bases align to TRBD1. Germline loops: CDR1 SGDLS, CDR2 YYNGEE. The CDR3 has 16 residues. Losses at the gene ends were 3 bases for V and 0 bases for J; bases not matched to a gene: 6. For the CDR3, the DNA is TGTGCCAGCAGCGGGACAGGAGAGAGCTCCTACAATGAGCAGTTCTTC. It encodes CASSGTGESSYNEQFF. Full variable domain (rest looked up from reference TRBV9 and TRBJ2-1): DSGVTQTPKHLITATGQRVTLRCSPRSGDLSVYWYQQSLDQGLQFLIQYYNGEERAKGNILERFSAQQFPDLHSELNLSSLELGDSALYFCASSGTGESSYNEQFFGPGTRLTVL.

The rearrangement joins TRBV6-5 to TRBJ1-3, with no clear D. The CDR3 totals 15 residues. V gave up 2 bases and J gave up 0 bases, with 8 bases separating them. The V gene's germline CDR1 is MNHEY and CDR2 SVGAGI. Here the CDR3 DNA reads TGTGCCAGCAGTTACGGTTCAGGCTCTGGAAACACCATATATTTT. This encodes CASSYGSGSGNTIYF.

The rearrangement uses TRBV2 and TRBJ2-2, with TRBD1 as a possible D gene (5 bases). There are 15 residues in the CDR3. CDR1 is SNHLY, CDR2 FYNNEI, per germline. V shed 6 bases and J shed 6 bases, with 17 bases lying between them. The CDR3 spells CASSPQSAGSGELFF. Written as DNA, the CDR3 is TGTGCCAGCAGCCCCCAGTCCGCAGGGTCCGGGGAGCTGTTTTTT.

V gene TRBV15 combines with J gene TRBJ2-7; D is unresolved. The CDR3 has 13 amino acids. Germline V CDR1 and CDR2: LNHNV, YYDKDF (reference sequence). Trimming shortened V by 0 bases and J by 2 bases, and 5 bases separated the two germline ends. CDR3 bases: TGTGCCACCAGCAGAGACGGTGCCTACGAGCAGTACTTC. Translated, it gives CATSRDGAYEQYF. The whole variable domain, filled in from reference TRBV15 and TRBJ2-7, reads DAMVIQNPRYQVTQFGKPVTLSCSQTLNHNVMYWYQQKSSQAPKLLFHYYDKDFNNEADTPDNFQSRRPNTSFCFLDIRSPGLGDTAMYLCATSRDGAYEQYFGPGTRLTVT.

The chain links TRBV30 to TRBJ1-4, with D possibly being TRBD1 (5 bases). The CDR3 sequence is 14 residues long. Trimming shortened V by 0 bases and J by 3 bases, and 8 bases separated the two germline ends. Germline V gene lookup returns CDR1 GTSNPN and CDR2 SVGIG (reference sequence). CDR3 nucleotides: TGTGCCTGGAGTGTCGGGGGGGCTAATGAAAAACTGTTTTTT. Translating gives CAWSVGGANEKLFF.

This chain connects TRBV18 to TRBJ1-5, with 9 bases lining up with TRBD1. The junction had 1 base not matched to a gene; V was cut back by 3 bases and J by 4 bases. Germline V CDR1 and CDR2: KGHSH, LQKENI. The CDR3 is made up of 14 amino acids. CDR3 amino acids: CASSPGTGNQPQHF. DNA for the CDR3: TGTGCCAGCTCACCCGGGACAGGGAATCAGCCCCAGCATTTT.

The chain employs TRBV30 and TRBJ1-1, with 7 positions matching TRBD1. The CDR3 extends over 13 amino acids. Germline-derived CDR1 and CDR2 are GTSNPN and SVGIG (reference sequence). The V segment lost 3 bases and the J segment 6 bases; nucleotides outside the gene matches: 7. The CDR3 region is CAWSDRVVAEAFF. CDR3 nucleotide sequence: TGTGCCTGGAGCGACAGGGTGGTTGCTGAAGCTTTCTTT.

The genes are TRBV20-1 and TRBJ1-2; 8 bases agree with TRBD1. Trimming cost V 3 bases and J 8 bases; bases outside gene matches: 2. This CDR3 has 11 amino acids. Germline assignment: CDR1 DFQATT and CDR2 SNEGSKA (reference sequence). CDR3 amino acids: CSARTGAGYTF. CDR3 nucleotides: TGCAGTGCTAGGACAGGGGCCGGCTACACCTTC.

The chain recombines TRBV9 with TRBJ2-5, with 11 nucleotides matching TRBD2. The CDR3 covers 16 residues. Per the germline V gene, CDR1 is SGDLS and CDR2 is YYNGEE. V gave up 2 bases and J gave up 4 bases; unmatched junction bases: 7. Here the CDR3 DNA reads TGTGCCAGCAGCGTCTCACTAGCGGGGGCTATAGAGACCCAGTACTTC. The encoded protein is CASSVSLAGAIETQYF. Filled out from reference TRBV9 and TRBJ2-5, the complete variable domain reads DSGVTQTPKHLITATGQRVTLRCSPRSGDLSVYWYQQSLDQGLQFLIQYYNGEERAKGNILERFSAQQFPDLHSELNLSSLELGDSALYFCASSVSLAGAIETQYFGPGTRLLVL.

This sequence joins TRBV27 and TRBJ2-1; possible D gene TRBD1, 6 bases. The V end was cut by 6 bases, the J end by 4 bases, with 16 bases between. From germline, CDR1 is MNHEY and CDR2 SMNVEV (reference sequence). This CDR3 region has 15 residues. The CDR3 here is CASRASGQSYNEQFF. Written as DNA, the CDR3 is TGTGCCAGCAGGGCGAGCGGACAGTCTTACAATGAGCAGTTCTTC.

This clone has a single count. The V call is TRBV5-1, the J call TRBJ1-1, with 10 bases lining up with TRBD1. This CDR3 spans 16 amino acids. Germline trimming cut 0 bases from V and 8 bases from J; bases unmatched to any gene: 10. Germline-derived CDR1 and CDR2 are SGHRS and YFSETQ. The DNA for the CDR3 is TGCGCCAGCAGCTTGGCCGGGACAGGGGTTATCCGGGAAGCTTTCTTT. This encodes CASSLAGTGVIREAFF.

A single count supports this clone. The CDR3 here is CASSPKAGAWGQPQHF. Here the CDR3 DNA reads TGTGCCAGCTCACCGAAAGCAGGGGCCTGGGGACAGCCCCAGCATTTT. The V gene is TRBV18, the J gene TRBJ1-5, with D possibly TRBD1 on 6 matching bases. Germline V lookup: CDR1 KGHSH, CDR2 LQKENI. Deletions cut 3 bases from V and 7 bases from J, with 19 bases between. There are 16 residues in the CDR3.

CDR3 loop: CASSFNGADFSYSPLHF. The CDR3 nucleotides read TGTGCCAGCAGCTTTAATGGCGCGGATTTTTCCTATTCACCCCTCCACTTT. The chain uses TRBV5-4 and TRBJ1-6; unclear D gene. The CDR3 loop spans 17 amino acids. V lost 2 bases, J lost 8 bases, and 20 bases lay in between. Germline CDR1 SGHNT, CDR2 YYREEE (reference sequence).

This chain uses TRBV9 with TRBJ2-1, with 9 bases fitting TRBD1. CDR1 is SGDLS, CDR2 YYNGEE, per germline. This CDR3 has 14 amino acids. V lost 3 bases to trimming and J lost 7 bases; unmatched junction nucleotides: 5. The CDR3 sequence is CASSGGTGRNEQFF. CDR3 DNA sequence: TGTGCCAGCAGCGGGGGGACAGGGAGGAATGAGCAGTTCTTC.

V gene TRBV5-6 combines with J gene TRBJ1-2; D remains ambiguous. The CDR3 contains 17 residues. CDR1 SGHDT and CDR2 YYEEEE come from the germline V gene. V was cut by 4 bases and J by 4 bases, with 23 bases left in between. The CDR3 sequence is CASSALIPTLSIYGYTF. CDR3 in DNA: TGTGCCAGCAGCGCACTGATCCCGACTTTATCGATCTATGGCTACACCTTC.

The chain employs TRBV3-1 (or the pseudogene TRBV3-2) and TRBJ2-5, with 12 positions matching TRBD2. This CDR3 is built from 15 residues. With 4 bases clipped from V and 3 bases from J, the junction kept 3 bases outside the gene matches. The germline V gene encodes CDR1 LGHDT and CDR2 YNNKEL (reference sequence). The CDR3 DNA is TGTGCCAGCAGCCGAGGACTAGCGGGAAAAGAGACCCAGTACTTC. Amino acid sequence: CASSRGLAGKETQYF.